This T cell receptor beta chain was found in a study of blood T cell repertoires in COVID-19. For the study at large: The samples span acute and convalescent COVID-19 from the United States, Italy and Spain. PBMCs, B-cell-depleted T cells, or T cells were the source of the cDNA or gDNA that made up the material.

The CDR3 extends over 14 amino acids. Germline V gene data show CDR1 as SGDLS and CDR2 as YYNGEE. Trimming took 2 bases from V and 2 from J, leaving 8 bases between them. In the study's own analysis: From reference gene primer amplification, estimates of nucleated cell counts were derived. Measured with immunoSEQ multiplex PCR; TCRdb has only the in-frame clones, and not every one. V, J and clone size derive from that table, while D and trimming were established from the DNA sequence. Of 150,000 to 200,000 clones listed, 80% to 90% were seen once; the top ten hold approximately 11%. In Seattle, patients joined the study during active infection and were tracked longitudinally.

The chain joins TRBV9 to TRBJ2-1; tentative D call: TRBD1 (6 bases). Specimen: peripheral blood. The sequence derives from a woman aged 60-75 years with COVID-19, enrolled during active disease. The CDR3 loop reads CASSVTGTYNEQFF. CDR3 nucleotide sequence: TGTGCCAGCAGCGTGACAGGTACCTACAATGAGCAGTTCTTC.